This T cell receptor beta chain was obtained from a study of OX40 agonist ivuxolimab in advanced cancers. About the research overall: Ivuxolimab is an agonistic anti-OX40 (CD134) antibody, and patients were treated with it. Ivuxolimab, which patients received intravenously every 2 weeks, was dosed at 0.01 to 10 mg/kg. Mean age approximately 66 years, range 23 to 79; about 81% male. Findings and limits, study-wide: At 0.1 to 3.0 mg/kg and by week 6, clonal expansion occurred in CD4+ and CD8+ blood T cells.

Clones were read by immunoSEQ multiplex PCR, and TCRdb kept only the in-frame ones, dropping some. Of 75,000 to 90,000 clones listed, roughly 90% are singletons. Turning to this clone: Its antigen remains unidentified. One end of the junction fails to match germline, which may point to a read error.

The CDR3 has 16 amino acids. Per the germline V gene, CDR1 is SGHRS and CDR2 is YFSETQ. Sequencing used CD4+ or CD8+ T cells sorted from blood, obtained in a trial of the OX40 agonist ivuxolimab. The chain couples TRBV5-1 to TRBJ1-3; tentatively, D is TRBD1 (5 bases). The receptor comes from an adult with an advanced solid tumor such as melanoma, head and neck, liver or kidney cancer. The CDR3 sequence is CASSLAGTEPGNTIYF. CDR3 nucleotides: TGCGCCAGCAGTTTGGCCGGGACGGAGCCAGGAAACACCATATATTTT.